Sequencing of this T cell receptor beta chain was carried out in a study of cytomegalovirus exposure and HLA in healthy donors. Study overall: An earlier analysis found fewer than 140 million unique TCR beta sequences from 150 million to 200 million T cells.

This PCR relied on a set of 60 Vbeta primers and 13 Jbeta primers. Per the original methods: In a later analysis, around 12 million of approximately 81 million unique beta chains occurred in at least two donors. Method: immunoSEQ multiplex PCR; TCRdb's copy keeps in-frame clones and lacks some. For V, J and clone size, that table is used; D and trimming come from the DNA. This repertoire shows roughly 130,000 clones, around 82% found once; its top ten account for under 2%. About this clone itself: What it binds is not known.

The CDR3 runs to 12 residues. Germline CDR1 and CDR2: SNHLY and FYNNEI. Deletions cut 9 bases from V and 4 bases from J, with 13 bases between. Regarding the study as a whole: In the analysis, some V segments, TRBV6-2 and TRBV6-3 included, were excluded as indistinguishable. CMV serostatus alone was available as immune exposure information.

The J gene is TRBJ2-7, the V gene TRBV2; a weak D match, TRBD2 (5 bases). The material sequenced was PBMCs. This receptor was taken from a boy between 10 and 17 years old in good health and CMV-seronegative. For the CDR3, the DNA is TGTGCCAGTCTACGGACTGTATACGAGCAGTACTTC. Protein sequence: CASLRTVYEQYF.